A selection of T cell receptor beta chains follows, all from one sample in a study of blood T cell repertoires in COVID-19. The method was immunoSEQ multiplex PCR; TCRdb's version includes in-frame clones alone and lacks a portion of them. The repertoire has 130,000 or so clones, about 90% of them found once; the top ten carry about 10%. Sequencing was carried out using peripheral blood. Receptor source: a man in his 60s with active or convalescent COVID-19. The CDR3 runs from the conserved cysteine through the conserved F or W. D genes are given only for firm matches. Some rows mark clone size as missing; the rest say once, few, many or name a class of expanded clone.

j_gene: TRBJ2-3
abundance: -
d_gene: -
v_gene: TRBV9
CDR3nt: TGTGCCAGCAGCGCCTTGTCCCCGGGCACAGATACGCAGTATTTT
CDR3aa: CASSALSPGTDTQYF

j_gene: TRBJ2-3
abundance: -
d_gene: TRBD1
v_gene: TRBV3-1/TRBV3-2
CDR3nt: TGTGCCAGCAGCCTCGGACAGGGATCATTGGATACGCAGTATTTT
CDR3aa: CASSLGQGSLDTQYF

j_gene: TRBJ2-7
abundance: many
d_gene: -
v_gene: TRBV28
CDR3nt: TGTGCCAGCAGTTTCCCCGGAAGCGGCTACGAGCAGTACTTC
CDR3aa: CASSFPGSGYEQYF

j_gene: TRBJ2-5
abundance: -
d_gene: -
v_gene: TRBV20-1
CDR3nt: TGCAGTGCTAGTATGAGGGCCCCCCAAGAGACCCAGTACTTC
CDR3aa: CSASMRAPQETQYF

j_gene: TRBJ1-2
abundance: -
d_gene: -
v_gene: TRBV27
CDR3nt: TGTGCCAGCGGGGGATGGGGGGTCCATGGCTACACCTTC
CDR3aa: CASGGWGVHGYTF

j_gene: TRBJ1-5
abundance: -
d_gene: TRBD1
v_gene: TRBV11-2
CDR3nt: TGTGCCAGCAGCTTAGTCGGGACAGGGCTCAGGAATCAGCCCCAGCATTTT
CDR3aa: CASSLVGTGLRNQPQHF

j_gene: TRBJ2-7
abundance: few
d_gene: TRBD2
v_gene: TRBV6-5
CDR3nt: TGTGCCAGCAGGGCTAGCGGGTCCTCCTACGAGCAGTACTTC
CDR3aa: CASRASGSSYEQYF

j_gene: TRBJ1-6
abundance: -
d_gene: -
v_gene: TRBV2
CDR3nt: TGTGCCAGCAGTGAAAAGGGGGACAATTCACCCCTCCACTTT
CDR3aa: CASSEKGDNSPLHF

j_gene: TRBJ2-2
abundance: -
d_gene: TRBD2
v_gene: TRBV15
CDR3nt: TGTGCCACCAGCAGAGGGATCCTAGCGGGACCCAACACCGGGGAGCTGTTTTTT
CDR3aa: CATSRGILAGPNTGELFF

j_gene: TRBJ2-5
abundance: -
d_gene: TRBD1
v_gene: TRBV5-5
CDR3nt: TGTGCCAGCAGCGCCAGGGGGCGTAGGGAGACCCAGTACTTC
CDR3aa: CASSARGRRETQYF

j_gene: TRBJ2-7
abundance: -
d_gene: -
v_gene: TRBV28
CDR3nt: TGTGCCAGCAGTTTCTTAATAGGTCAACGGGGTTTGAGGAACGAGCAGTACTTC
CDR3aa: CASSFLIGQRGLRNEQYF

j_gene: TRBJ1-5
abundance: -
d_gene: -
v_gene: TRBV6-4
CDR3nt: TGTGCCAGCAGTGAGGGCCCCAATCAGCCCCAGCATTTT
CDR3aa: CASSEGPNQPQHF

j_gene: TRBJ2-7
abundance: -
d_gene: -
v_gene: TRBV19
CDR3nt: TGTGCCAGTAGTATAGCGGTGCGGAGTTCCTACGAGCAGTACTTC
CDR3aa: CASSIAVRSSYEQYF

j_gene: TRBJ1-4
abundance: few
d_gene: TRBD1
v_gene: TRBV6-5
CDR3nt: TGTGCCAGCAGTTACTCGAGGACAGGGGGCCTTGTGAAACTGTTTTTT
CDR3aa: CASSYSRTGGLVKLFF

j_gene: TRBJ2-1
abundance: -
d_gene: TRBD1
v_gene: TRBV6-5
CDR3nt: TGTGCCAGCAGTTGGGGTGGGACAGGGAACAATGAGCAGTTCTTC
CDR3aa: CASSWGGTGNNEQFF

j_gene: TRBJ1-1
abundance: -
d_gene: -
v_gene: TRBV2
CDR3nt: TGTGCCAGCACCCGGGGAGGTCGGGGCACTGAAGCTTTCTTT
CDR3aa: CASTRGGRGTEAFF

j_gene: TRBJ2-5
abundance: -
d_gene: TRBD2
v_gene: TRBV11-2
CDR3nt: TGTGCCAGCAGCTCGGTCCAGGGAGGGGAGACCCAGTACTTC
CDR3aa: CASSSVQGGETQYF

j_gene: TRBJ2-3
abundance: once
d_gene: TRBD1
v_gene: TRBV19
CDR3nt: TGTGCCACCTCGGACAGGGGGCTCACAGATACGCAGTATTTT
CDR3aa: CATSDRGLTDTQYF

j_gene: TRBJ1-6
abundance: -
d_gene: -
v_gene: TRBV10-2
CDR3nt: TGCGCCAGCAGTGGAGGCAGGGGTATTCATAATTCACCCCTCCACTTT
CDR3aa: CASSGGRGIHNSPLHF

j_gene: TRBJ2-3
abundance: -
d_gene: -
v_gene: TRBV9
CDR3nt: TGTGCCAGCAGCAAGTGGGCTTATGATACGCAGTATTTT
CDR3aa: CASSKWAYDTQYF

j_gene: TRBJ2-3
abundance: -
d_gene: -
v_gene: TRBV7-3
CDR3nt: TGTGCCAGCAGCCCCACTAGTTCAGATACGCAGTATTTT
CDR3aa: CASSPTSSDTQYF

j_gene: TRBJ2-7
abundance: -
d_gene: TRBD2
v_gene: TRBV11-2
CDR3nt: TGTGCCAGCAGCGCTGGACTAGCCAGCGATCACGAGCAGTACTTC
CDR3aa: CASSAGLASDHEQYF

j_gene: TRBJ1-4
abundance: -
d_gene: TRBD1
v_gene: TRBV5-5
CDR3nt: TGTGCCAGCAGCCCTAGGGGGCCGAATAATGAAAAACTGTTTTTT
CDR3aa: CASSPRGPNNEKLFF

j_gene: TRBJ2-1
abundance: -
d_gene: -
v_gene: TRBV30
CDR3nt: TGTGCCTGGAGTTCGGTTCTGATCGGTGAGCAGTTCTTC
CDR3aa: CAWSSVLIGEQFF

j_gene: TRBJ2-5
abundance: once
d_gene: TRBD1
v_gene: TRBV24-1
CDR3nt: TGTGCCACCAGTGATCCAGGGGGCTCTCAGCAACAAGAGACCCAGTACTTC
CDR3aa: CATSDPGGSQQQETQYF

j_gene: TRBJ1-1
abundance: -
d_gene: -
v_gene: TRBV29-1
CDR3nt: TGCAGCGTTGAAAATTTAATGAACACTGAAGCTTTCTTT
CDR3aa: CSVENLMNTEAFF

j_gene: TRBJ2-2
abundance: -
d_gene: TRBD2
v_gene: TRBV5-1
CDR3nt: TGCGCCAGCAGCTTGGCCCTAGCGGTGAACACCGGGGAGCTGTTTTTT
CDR3aa: CASSLALAVNTGELFF

j_gene: TRBJ2-5
abundance: -
d_gene: -
v_gene: TRBV27
CDR3nt: TGTGCCAGCAGTTTAGCGGCCAGCGAGGGAAGGACCCAGTACTTC
CDR3aa: CASSLAASEGRTQYF

j_gene: TRBJ1-5
abundance: -
d_gene: TRBD1
v_gene: TRBV2
CDR3nt: TGTGCCAGCAGGGGACAGGGCGATCAGCCCCAGCATTTT
CDR3aa: CASRGQGDQPQHF

j_gene: TRBJ2-5
abundance: once
d_gene: TRBD2
v_gene: TRBV30
CDR3nt: TGTGCCTGGAAGCTAGCGGGAGCAGGCGAGACCCAGTACTTC
CDR3aa: CAWKLAGAGETQYF

j_gene: TRBJ2-4
abundance: -
d_gene: TRBD1
v_gene: TRBV15
CDR3nt: TGTGCCACCAGCAGGACAGGGCTGAACATTCAGTACTTC
CDR3aa: CATSRTGLNIQYF

j_gene: TRBJ1-3
abundance: once
d_gene: -
v_gene: TRBV9
CDR3nt: TGTGCCAGCAGCACGGGTCCTAGCTCTGGAAACACCATATATTTT
CDR3aa: CASSTGPSSGNTIYF

j_gene: TRBJ1-2
abundance: -
d_gene: -
v_gene: TRBV28
CDR3nt: TGTGCCAGCAGTTTAGGGCCCAGGGAAAATGGCTACACCTTC
CDR3aa: CASSLGPRENGYTF

j_gene: TRBJ1-5
abundance: once
d_gene: -
v_gene: TRBV28
CDR3nt: TGTGCCAGCAGTTTAGCCGGGAGACGCAATCAGCCCCAGCATTTT
CDR3aa: CASSLAGRRNQPQHF

j_gene: TRBJ1-4
abundance: -
d_gene: TRBD1
v_gene: TRBV7-2
CDR3nt: TGTGCCAGCAGCATCGACAGGGGCGAAAAACTGTTTTTT
CDR3aa: CASSIDRGEKLFF

j_gene: TRBJ2-1
abundance: -
d_gene: -
v_gene: TRBV20-1
CDR3nt: TGCAGTGCTAGTATGGACAACTACAATGAGCAGTTCTTC
CDR3aa: CSASMDNYNEQFF

j_gene: TRBJ2-1
abundance: -
d_gene: TRBD2
v_gene: TRBV9
CDR3nt: TGTGCCAGCAGCTCAGCGGGACTAGCGTCCTACAATGAGCAGTTCTTC
CDR3aa: CASSSAGLASYNEQFF

j_gene: TRBJ2-3
abundance: -
d_gene: TRBD2
v_gene: TRBV7-9
CDR3nt: TGTGCCAGCAGCTTATGGCTTCTGGGGGAGGGGAAAGATACGCAGTATTTT
CDR3aa: CASSLWLLGEGKDTQYF

j_gene: TRBJ1-1
abundance: -
d_gene: -
v_gene: TRBV29-1
CDR3nt: TGCAGCGGTGGACAGTTCATGAACACTGAAGCTTTCTTT
CDR3aa: CSGGQFMNTEAFF

j_gene: TRBJ1-1
abundance: -
d_gene: TRBD1
v_gene: TRBV5-1
CDR3nt: TGCGCCAGCAGCTTGCAAGGGGGCGACACTGAAGCTTTCTTT
CDR3aa: CASSLQGGDTEAFF

j_gene: TRBJ1-2
abundance: -
d_gene: TRBD1
v_gene: TRBV18
CDR3nt: TGTGCCAGCTCACCAAGGGACAGCCTCGGCTACACCTTC
CDR3aa: CASSPRDSLGYTF

j_gene: TRBJ2-7
abundance: -
d_gene: -
v_gene: TRBV12-3/TRBV12-4
CDR3nt: TGTGCCAGCTCCCAGCGCTACGAGCAGTACTTC
CDR3aa: CASSQRYEQYF

j_gene: TRBJ2-2
abundance: -
d_gene: TRBD2
v_gene: TRBV2
CDR3nt: TGTGCCAGGGGACTAGCGGGGAACACCGGGGAGCTGTTTTTT
CDR3aa: CARGLAGNTGELFF

j_gene: TRBJ2-5
abundance: -
d_gene: TRBD2
v_gene: TRBV27
CDR3nt: TGTGCCAGCAGTTTATCGCAGGCTAGCGGGATAAAGACCCAGTACTTC
CDR3aa: CASSLSQASGIKTQYF

j_gene: TRBJ2-7
abundance: -
d_gene: -
v_gene: TRBV27
CDR3nt: TGTGCCAGCAGCTCCTTTATCCGTACAGGGCGCACCTACGAGCAGTACTTC
CDR3aa: CASSSFIRTGRTYEQYF

j_gene: TRBJ2-4
abundance: once
d_gene: -
v_gene: TRBV7-9
CDR3nt: TGTGCCAGCAGCTTAGTTACAAGAGCCAAAAACATTCAGTACTTC
CDR3aa: CASSLVTRAKNIQYF

j_gene: TRBJ2-2
abundance: -
d_gene: -
v_gene: TRBV24-1
CDR3nt: TGTGCCACCAGTGATCCCAGGGGAAGCGGGGAGCTGTTTTTT
CDR3aa: CATSDPRGSGELFF

j_gene: TRBJ1-2
abundance: -
d_gene: TRBD1
v_gene: TRBV6-5
CDR3nt: TGTGCCAGCAGTTACGACAGGGGGATATATGGCTACACCTTC
CDR3aa: CASSYDRGIYGYTF

j_gene: TRBJ1-4
abundance: -
d_gene: -
v_gene: TRBV19
CDR3nt: TGTGCCAGTAGTATAGAAGTCGCACAGGGTAATGAAAAACTGTTTTTT
CDR3aa: CASSIEVAQGNEKLFF

j_gene: TRBJ2-7
abundance: -
d_gene: TRBD1
v_gene: TRBV19
CDR3nt: TGTGCCAGTAGGGCAACAGGGGGGCTATATGACGAGCAGTACTTC
CDR3aa: CASRATGGLYDEQYF

j_gene: TRBJ1-2
abundance: -
d_gene: TRBD1
v_gene: TRBV24-1
CDR3nt: TGTGCCACCAGGGGACAGGGGGCGATGGGCTACACCTTC
CDR3aa: CATRGQGAMGYTF

j_gene: TRBJ1-5
abundance: -
d_gene: -
v_gene: TRBV2
CDR3nt: TGTGCCAGCAGCGAAAGGGAAAGCGGAGTTCAGCCCCAGCATTTT
CDR3aa: CASSERESGVQPQHF

j_gene: TRBJ2-2
abundance: once
d_gene: TRBD1
v_gene: TRBV24-1
CDR3nt: TGTGCCACCAGTGACCCCGGGACAGGGGGTACCGGGGAGCTGTTTTTT
CDR3aa: CATSDPGTGGTGELFF

j_gene: TRBJ2-7
abundance: once
d_gene: TRBD1
v_gene: TRBV6-2/TRBV6-3
CDR3nt: TGTGCCAGCAGTAGCCCCCGAGGGGGCTTCGAGCAGTACTTC
CDR3aa: CASSSPRGGFEQYF

j_gene: TRBJ2-3
abundance: -
d_gene: -
v_gene: TRBV9
CDR3nt: TGTGCCAGCAGCGTAGAACTACTCACAGATACGCAGTATTTT
CDR3aa: CASSVELLTDTQYF

j_gene: TRBJ2-7
abundance: -
d_gene: -
v_gene: TRBV5-6
CDR3nt: TGTGCCAGCAGTTTTAAGGAATGGACTTCCGTGTACGAGCAGTACTTC
CDR3aa: CASSFKEWTSVYEQYF

j_gene: TRBJ1-2
abundance: -
d_gene: TRBD1
v_gene: TRBV10-2
CDR3nt: TGCGCCAGCAGTGAACTAGGACAGGGGTCCCTTAAGGGCTACACCTTC
CDR3aa: CASSELGQGSLKGYTF

j_gene: TRBJ1-6
abundance: -
d_gene: TRBD1
v_gene: TRBV28
CDR3nt: TGTGCCAGCAGCCCCCCAGGGGGACAACAAAGTTCACCCCTCCACTTT
CDR3aa: CASSPPGGQQSSPLHF